The 14 T cell receptor beta chains given below trace back to one sample, sequenced in a study of OX40 agonist ivuxolimab in advanced cancers. Clones were sequenced by immunoSEQ multiplex PCR, and TCRdb holds only the in-frame ones, with some missing. The sample holds 55,000 to 80,000 clones, roughly 90% seen once. This sample comprised CD4+ or CD8+ T cells sorted from blood, obtained in a trial of the OX40 agonist ivuxolimab. These receptors were collected from an adult with an advanced solid tumor such as melanoma, head and neck, liver or kidney cancer.

V usage is TRBV7-8 and J usage is TRBJ2-5; D not resolved. The V end was cut by 7 bases, the J end by 4 bases, with 10 bases between. CDR3 length: 12 residues. Per the germline V gene, CDR1 is SGHVS and CDR2 is FQNEAQ. CDR3 loop: CASISRRETQYF. The DNA of the CDR3 is TGTGCCAGCATAAGCCGGAGAGAGACCCAGTACTTC.

V is TRBV28 and J is TRBJ1-2; 12 nucleotides line up with TRBD1. Looked up from germline, CDR1 is MDHEN and CDR2 is SYDVKM. This CDR3 contains 14 residues. Trimming removed 7 bases from V and 6 bases from J; junction bases left unmatched: 6. The CDR3 protein is CASNPGQGAHGYTF. In DNA form, the CDR3 reads TGTGCCAGCAACCCGGGACAGGGGGCGCATGGCTACACCTTC.

This chain connects TRBV28 to TRBJ2-1; 14 nucleotides line up with TRBD2. CDR1 and CDR2 (germline): MDHEN, SYDVKM. This CDR3 has 17 residues. V lost 7 bases and J lost 0; bases outside the gene matches: 5. This CDR3 reads CASTGTSGGPSYNEQFF. The DNA for the CDR3 is TGTGCCAGCACCGGGACTAGCGGGGGCCCCTCCTACAATGAGCAGTTCTTC.

The chain combines TRBV25-1 with TRBJ1-2; D call uncertain. The CDR3 consists of 11 residues. Germline assignment: CDR1 MGHDK and CDR2 SYGVNS. The V gene lost 7 bases and the J gene lost 4 bases, with 7 bases spanning the gap. This chain's CDR3 is CASTSTYGYTF. The CDR3, as DNA: TGTGCCAGCACCTCGACCTATGGCTACACCTTC.

The chain employs TRBV9 and TRBJ1-2; no clear D gene. The germline gives CDR1 SGDLS, CDR2 YYNGEE. V was pared by 0 bases and J by 4 bases, with 7 bases between. The CDR3 covers 13 residues. Here the CDR3 reads CASSVGAGYGYTF. CDR3 DNA sequence: TGTGCCAGCAGCGTAGGGGCCGGCTATGGCTACACCTTC.

The chain recombines TRBV30 with TRBJ2-7; D gene ambiguous. Germline lookup yields CDR1 GTSNPN and CDR2 SVGIG (reference sequence). The CDR3 is 11 amino acids. V dropped 3 bases and J dropped 6 bases, with 9 bases sitting between them. CDR3 residues: CAWRVMGEQYF. CDR3 coding DNA: TGTGCCTGGAGGGTAATGGGCGAGCAGTACTTC.

DNA for the CDR3: TGTGCCAGCAGTAATGAGGGTCAGCCCCAGCATTTT. Translated, it gives CASSNEGQPQHF. The chain links TRBV6-1 to TRBJ1-5, with D unclear. The CDR3 consists of 12 residues. Trimming took 5 bases from V and 6 from J, leaving 8 bases between them. CDR1 and CDR2 (germline): MNHNS, SASEGT.

This chain joins TRBV20-1 and TRBJ1-1; D is ambiguous. The V gene lost 4 bases and the J gene lost 6 bases, with 9 bases spanning the gap. CDR3 length equals 11 residues. Germline CDR1 DFQATT, CDR2 SNEGSKA (reference sequence). CDR3 bases: TGCAGTGCTACCCTTGCGGCTGAAGCTTTCTTT. This codes for CSATLAAEAFF.

The sample holds one count of this clone. V gene TRBV6-6 combines with J gene TRBJ2-5; a possible D gene is TRBD1 (6 bases). V was clipped by 8 bases and J by 4 bases, with 23 bases between them. CDR1 is MNHNY, CDR2 SVGAGI, per germline (reference sequence). CDR3 length: 16 amino acids. DNA of the CDR3: TGTGCCAGCGTGCGGTCAGGGGTCGGGTCGGGAGAGACCCAGTACTTC. Amino acid sequence: CASVRSGVGSGETQYF.

V and J are TRBV19 and TRBJ2-3; 9 bases map to TRBD2. The CDR3 consists of 14 residues. Germline V gene lookup returns CDR1 LNHDA and CDR2 SQIVND (reference sequence). V lost 9 bases and J lost 3; bases outside the gene matches: 7. The CDR3 nucleotides are TGTGCCAGCGTTAGCGGGAGCGGAACAGATACGCAGTATTTT. Its protein product is CASVSGSGTDTQYF.

This rearrangement joins TRBV19 to TRBJ2-7; D might be TRBD2 (5 bases). V lost 7 bases to trimming and J lost 0 bases, with 13 bases between them. Germline V CDR1 and CDR2: LNHDA, SQIVND (reference sequence). The CDR3 runs 14 residues. The CDR3 coding sequence is TGTGCCAGTACTACGGACTGGAACTCCTACGAGCAGTACTTC. Protein sequence: CASTTDWNSYEQYF. The entire variable domain, with the rest obtained from reference TRBV19 and TRBJ2-7, is as follows: DGGITQSPKYLFRKEGQNVTLSCEQNLNHDAMYWYRQDPGQGLRLIYYSQIVNDFQKGDIAEGYSVSREKKESFPLTVTSAQKNPTAFYLCASTTDWNSYEQYFGPGTRLTVT.

V usage is TRBV27 and J usage is TRBJ1-4; the match to TRBD1 covers 9 bases. The CDR3 contains 17 residues. The germline V gene has CDR1 MNHEY and CDR2 SMNVEV (reference sequence). V dropped 7 bases and J dropped 7; count of bases not matched to a gene: 16. The CDR3 nucleotides are TGTGCCAGCAACCTAAAGGGGACAGGGATGGATGGTGAAAAACTGTTTTTT. This encodes CASNLKGTGMDGEKLFF.

The chain joins TRBV6-5 to TRBJ1-3; D not resolved. This CDR3 has 16 residues. Germline CDR1 reads MNHEY; CDR2 reads SVGAGI. V was shortened by 0 bases and J by 4 bases, with 13 bases between the two germline ends. CDR3 loop: CASSYSSPGSGNTIYF. The CDR3 nucleotides read TGTGCCAGCAGTTACTCGTCACCCGGGAGCGGAAACACCATATATTTT.

The V gene is TRBV19, the J gene TRBJ2-7, with no clear D. The germline V gene has CDR1 LNHDA and CDR2 SQIVND (reference sequence). The CDR3 runs 14 residues. V lost 4 bases to trimming and J lost 2 bases, with 12 bases between them. The CDR3 spells CASSTQTGTYEQYF. CDR3 DNA sequence: TGTGCCAGTAGTACTCAGACCGGAACCTACGAGCAGTACTTC.